This T cell receptor (beta chain) was obtained from a study of blood T cell repertoires in COVID-19. Study in general: COVID-19 samples from acute and convalescent phases originated in the United States, Italy and Spain. From T cells, B-cell-depleted T cells, or PBMCs came the material, which was cDNA or gDNA.

Seattle researchers signed up patients amid active infection and tracked them longitudinally. V was trimmed by 5 bases and J by 6 bases, leaving 11 bases between them. Germline CDR1 WNHNN, CDR2 SYGVQD (reference sequence). This CDR3 is 13 amino acids long. Per the original methods: By means of reference gene primer amplification, nucleated cell counts were estimated. Here immunoSEQ multiplex PCR was the method, and the copy in TCRdb shows in-frame clones only, minus some. The V and J calls and clone size were taken over from that table, and D and trimming were inferred from the DNA. The table lists about 320,000 clones, just under 90% of them singletons.

The chain combines TRBV10-1 with TRBJ1-5; no reliable D call. This TCR was recovered from a woman in her twenties or thirties with COVID-19, enrolled during active disease. The sample taken for sequencing was peripheral blood. CDR3 amino acids: CASSTGLGQPQHF. CDR3 DNA sequence: TGCGCCAGCAGTACCGGGTTAGGTCAGCCCCAGCATTTT.